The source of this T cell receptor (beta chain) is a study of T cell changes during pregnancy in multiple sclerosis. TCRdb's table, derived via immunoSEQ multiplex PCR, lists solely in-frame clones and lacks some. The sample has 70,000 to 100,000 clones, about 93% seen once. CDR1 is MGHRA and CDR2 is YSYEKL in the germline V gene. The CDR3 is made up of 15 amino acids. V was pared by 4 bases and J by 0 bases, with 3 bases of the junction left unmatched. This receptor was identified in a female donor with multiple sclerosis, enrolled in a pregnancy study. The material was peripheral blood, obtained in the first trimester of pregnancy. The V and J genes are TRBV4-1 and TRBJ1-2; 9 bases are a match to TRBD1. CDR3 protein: CASSPRQGANYGYTF. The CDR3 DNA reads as TGCGCCAGCAGCCCCAGACAGGGGGCTAACTATGGCTACACCTTC.